This T cell receptor (beta chain) was recovered during a study of vaccination and CD4 T cells after COVID-19. Whole-study context: For each participant, vaccination comprised two doses of either the BNT162b2 or the mRNA-1273 vaccine.

Treatment meaning: roughly 10-day PBMC culture with coronavirus spike peptide pools or control peptides (ViraFEST assay). Antigen-specific T cells were expanded with peptide pools by ViraFEST, and TCRs were then sequenced. Negative selection yielded CD4+ T cells from day-10 cultures. Cultured CD4+ T cell DNA was sequenced using the Oncomine TCR Beta short-read assay. Researchers extracted genomic DNA from CD4+ T cells that had been cultured. TCRdb analysed the PCR reads with MiXCR anew, one entry per CDR3 protein. The sample has roughly 15,000 distinct CDR3 sequences, roughly 47% seen once. The CDR3 is 16 residues long. CDR1 is MNHEY, CDR2 SMNVEV, per germline (reference sequence). V lost 5 bases, J lost 2 bases, and 11 bases stayed unmatched. This clonotype was seen only a few times. The antigen remains undetermined.

J is TRBJ2-7 and V is TRBV27; TRBD1 matches 8 bases. This TCR came from a human donor who had recovered from COVID-19. Material for sequencing was CD4+ T cells from blood, cultured in vitro. CDR3: CASSPTYRGNTYEQYF. CDR3 sequence (DNA): TGTGCCAGCAGTCCAACCTACAGGGGGAATACCTACGAGCAGTACTTC.